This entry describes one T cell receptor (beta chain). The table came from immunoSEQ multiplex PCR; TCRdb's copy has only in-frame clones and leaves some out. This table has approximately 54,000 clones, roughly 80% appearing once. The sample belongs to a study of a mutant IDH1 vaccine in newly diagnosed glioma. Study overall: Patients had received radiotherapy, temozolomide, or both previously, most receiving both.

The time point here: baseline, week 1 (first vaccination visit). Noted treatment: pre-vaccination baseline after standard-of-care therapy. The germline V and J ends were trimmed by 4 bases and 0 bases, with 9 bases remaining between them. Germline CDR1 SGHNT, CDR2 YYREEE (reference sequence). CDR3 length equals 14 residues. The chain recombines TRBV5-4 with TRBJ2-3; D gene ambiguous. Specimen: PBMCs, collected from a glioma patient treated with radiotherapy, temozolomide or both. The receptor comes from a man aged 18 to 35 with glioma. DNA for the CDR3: TGTGCCAGCAGCGCCGGAATTAGCACAGATACGCAGTATTTT. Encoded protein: CASSAGISTDTQYF.